This TCR beta chain was sequenced for a study of T-cell reconstitution after alpha-beta-depleted transplantation in children (dated by TCRdb to the mid-2010s). About the full investigation: Using TCR repertoire profiling, the study followed T-cell immune reconstitution in a quantitative way in children after TCRalphabeta/CD19-depleted allogeneic hematopoietic cell transplantation.

General study outcomes and caveats: Over subsequent months, a decline in hyperexpanded clone frequencies was noted, and after one year, T-cell counts and TCRbeta diversity were mostly ascribed to newly produced T cells. In some patients, the high TCRbeta diversity seen at day 60 was put down to recipient T cells and intrathymic progenitors that had survived conditioning. The apparently early alphabetaT-cell count recovery about two months after transplant was reportedly dependent on only several hundred rapidly expanded clones derived from non-depleted graft cells.

In light of the paper, this sample's treatment or condition label describes: allogeneic hematopoietic cell transplantation with graft depleted of TCRalphabeta T cells and CD19 B cells. Transplant recipients were children who received TCRalphabeta/CD19-depleted allogeneic hematopoietic cell grafts. This clonotype has at least ten counts. Its antigen remains undetermined. Base qualities were left out, and no much larger clone turns up one base away. The library was produced with PCR. The data were produced on an Illumina HiSeq 2500. TCR libraries were prepared with molecular barcoding, using unique molecular identifiers to normalize TCRbeta repertoire quantification. TCRdb itself trimmed the public reads at Q25 with fastp, ran MiXCR and retained productive beta chains. Entries that share a CDR3 protein sequence are merged under the most common genes and DNA. This sample has about 830,000 distinct CDR3 sequences in its table, and less than 20% of those were observed once. The ten top clones hold approximately 5% of the sample.

The CDR3 holds 15 amino acids from the cysteine to the phenylalanine. The DNA shown is the 45-base CDR3, in frame from base 1. V and J are truncated by 2 bases and 1 base respectively, leaving an intervening sequence of 12 bases. The germline V gene yields SGHRS for CDR1 and YFSETQ for CDR2. The rearranged segments are TRBV5-1 and TRBJ2-5, with TRBD2 tentatively as D gene (6 bases match). This TCR was sampled from a male patient under 18 who had a stem cell transplant for acute lymphoblastic leukemia, so the T cells may come from the graft donor. The sequences come from PBMCs, mostly from graft donor cells, collected 360 days after TCRalphabeta/CD19-depleted stem cell transplant. The sequence in DNA is TGCGCCAGCAGCTTAATAGGGAGGACCCAAGAGACCCAGTACTTC. It translates to CASSLIGRTQETQYF.